These 20 T cell receptor beta chains came from one sample sequenced in a study of blood T cell repertoires in COVID-19. Sequencing used immunoSEQ multiplex PCR; TCRdb keeps in-frame clones, though not all of them. Of 39,000 or so clones listed, approximately 80% are singletons. The material sequenced was peripheral blood. The receptors were gathered from a man in his 60s in a cohort sampled during active COVID-19.

The V and J genes are TRBV28 and TRBJ1-1; D ambiguous. The V and J ends lost 2 bases and 3 bases respectively, with 10 bases between them. Germline V gives CDR1 MDHEN, CDR2 SYDVKM. CDR3 length equals 14 residues. For the CDR3, the DNA is TGTGCCAGCAGTTTACGGGGTGGGGACACTGAAGCTTTCTTT. This encodes CASSLRGGDTEAFF. The full variable domain, rest sourced from reference TRBV28 and TRBJ1-1, is DVKVTQSSRYLVKRTGEKVFLECVQDMDHENMFWYRQDPGLGLRLIYFSYDVKMKEKGDIPEGYSVSREKKERFSLILESASTNQTSMYLCASSLRGGDTEAFFGQGTRLTVV.

The CDR3, as DNA: TGTGCCAGCAGGATCGGACAGGGGGTCAACGAGCAGTACTTC. Amino acid sequence: CASRIGQGVNEQYF. The chain employs TRBV28 and TRBJ2-7, with 10 bases fitting TRBD1. Germline V gene sequence: CDR1 MDHEN, CDR2 SYDVKM. The CDR3 spans 14 residues. With 6 bases clipped from V and 5 bases from J, the junction kept 7 bases outside the gene matches.

This chain links TRBV11-2 with TRBJ2-7, with D possibly being TRBD2 (6 bases). Germline assignment: CDR1 SGHAT and CDR2 FQNNGV. Trimming removed 5 bases at V and 3 bases at J, with 14 bases between. There are 14 residues in the CDR3. CDR3 region: CASSRDFGFYEQYF. The CDR3 DNA follows: TGTGCCAGCAGCCGGGACTTCGGCTTCTACGAGCAGTACTTC.

The chain employs TRBV27 and TRBJ2-1; 7 nucleotides agree with TRBD2. There are 15 residues in the CDR3. CDR1 and CDR2 from the germline V gene are MNHEY and SMNVEV (reference sequence). V lost 2 bases, J lost 9 bases, and 10 bases stayed unmatched. The CDR3 loop reads CASSLGGSRPVEQFF. CDR3 nucleotides: TGTGCCAGCAGTTTAGGCGGGAGTCGCCCGGTTGAGCAGTTCTTC.

The chain has TRBV19 and TRBJ2-5, with 9 nucleotides matching TRBD1. The ends lost 6 bases at V and 4 bases at J; junction bases unmatched: 6. This CDR3 spans 14 amino acids. Germline loops: CDR1 LNHDA, CDR2 SQIVND (reference sequence). The CDR3 region has the DNA TGTGCCAGTAGGGACACAGGGGGCCGAGAGACCCAGTACTTC. Protein product: CASRDTGGRETQYF.

This clone occurred a few times. This rearrangement joins TRBV9 to TRBJ1-3; D might be TRBD1 (6 bases). Per the germline V gene, CDR1 is SGDLS and CDR2 is YYNGEE. Trimming shortened V by 3 bases and J by 3 bases, and 19 bases separated the two germline ends. The CDR3 sequence is 17 residues long. The CDR3 spells CASSALADRFFGNTIYF. CDR3 in DNA: TGTGCCAGCAGCGCTCTCGCCGACAGGTTTTTTGGAAACACCATATATTTT.

The chain recombines TRBV5-6 with TRBJ1-2, with TRBD1 matching over 7 bases. Trimming took 3 bases from V and 7 from J; bases not matched to a gene: 9. The germline gives CDR1 SGHDT, CDR2 YYEEEE. This CDR3 is built from 14 residues. The CDR3 nucleotides are TGTGCCAGCAGCTCATCCGGGACAGTTAGTGGCTACACCTTC. Residues: CASSSSGTVSGYTF.

The chain carries TRBV30 and TRBJ1-1, with D perhaps matching TRBD1 (6 bases). This CDR3 spans 13 amino acids. In germline, CDR1 is GTSNPN, CDR2 SVGIG (reference sequence). Trimming took 0 bases from V and 4 from J, leaving 9 bases between them. CDR3 loop: CAWSVRGGTEAFF. DNA of the CDR3: TGTGCCTGGAGTGTAAGGGGGGGCACTGAAGCTTTCTTT. Supplemented by reference TRBV30 and TRBJ1-1, the full variable domain reads SQTIHQWPATLVQPVGSPLSLECTVEGTSNPNLYWYRQAAGRGLQLLFYSVGIGQISSEVPQNLSASRPQDRQFILSSKKLLLSDSGFYLCAWSVRGGTEAFFGQGTRLTVV.

This chain uses TRBV6-5 with TRBJ1-2; possibly TRBD1 for D (6 bases). V dropped 8 bases and J dropped 4 bases, with 14 bases sitting between them. Per germline, CDR1 MNHEY and CDR2 SVGAGI. The CDR3 consists of 13 residues. The CDR3: CASPFGQSYGYTF. In nucleotides, the CDR3 is TGTGCCAGCCCTTTCGGACAGAGCTATGGCTACACCTTC.

V is TRBV19 and J is TRBJ1-2; 9 nucleotides match TRBD1. The ends lost 1 base at V and 8 bases at J; junction bases unmatched: 2. Germline V gene data show CDR1 as LNHDA and CDR2 as SQIVND (reference sequence). The CDR3 has 13 residues. DNA of the CDR3: TGTGCCAGTAGTATAGGGGACAGGGTAGGCTACACCTTC. Translation: CASSIGDRVGYTF. Looking up the rest from reference TRBV19 and TRBJ1-2 gives the full variable domain: DGGITQSPKYLFRKEGQNVTLSCEQNLNHDAMYWYRQDPGQGLRLIYYSQIVNDFQKGDIAEGYSVSREKKESFPLTVTSAQKNPTAFYLCASSIGDRVGYTFGSGTRLTVV.

In its sample, this clone was seen a few times. The chain recombines TRBV6-5 with TRBJ1-4; 7 nucleotides agree with TRBD1. The V gene end was trimmed by 4 bases and the J gene end by 5 bases; junction bases not matched to a gene: 4. The germline CDR1 and CDR2 sequences are MNHEY and SVGAGI. This CDR3 region has 14 residues. CDR3 residues: CASSSGQRNEKLFF. The CDR3 DNA reads TGTGCCAGCAGTTCGGGACAGAGAAATGAAAAACTGTTTTTT.

This chain connects TRBV14 to TRBJ2-1; 10 bases agree with TRBD2. CDR1 is SGHDN, CDR2 FVKESK, per germline. The CDR3 contains 17 residues. V shed 0 bases, J shed 6 bases, and the junction held 8 bases outside the gene matches. CDR3 coding DNA: TGTGCCAGCAGCCAAGATCCCCCTAGCGGGAGAGTCAATGAGCAGTTCTTC. The encoded protein is CASSQDPPSGRVNEQFF. Combining the CDR3 with reference TRBV14 and TRBJ2-1 gives the whole variable domain EAGVTQFPSHSVIEKGQTVTLRCDPISGHDNLYWYRRVMGKEIKFLLHFVKESKQDESGMPNNRFLAERTGGTYSTLKVQPAELEDSGVYFCASSQDPPSGRVNEQFFGPGTRLTVL.

V usage is TRBV3-1 (or the pseudogene TRBV3-2) and J usage is TRBJ2-1; D might be TRBD2 (6 bases). The CDR3 runs to 14 residues. Looked up from germline, CDR1 is LGHDT and CDR2 is YNNKEL (reference sequence). V gave up 6 bases and J gave up 4 bases, with 13 bases separating them. In DNA, the CDR3 is TGTGCCAGCAGAAACGGGGGAGGTTACAATGAGCAGTTCTTC. This sequence encodes CASRNGGGYNEQFF.

CDR3 sequence reads: CASSYMTDSGLKLDYEQYF. The CDR3 bases are TGTGCCAGCAGTTATATGACCGACTCGGGGTTGAAGCTGGACTACGAGCAGTACTTC. The chain has TRBV6-2 or TRBV6-3 and TRBJ2-7; D possibly corresponds to TRBD2 (5 bases). Between the trimmed V and J ends, which lost 3 bases and 3 bases, there was a span of 27 bases. The CDR3 is made up of 19 amino acids. Germline lookup yields CDR1 MNHEY and CDR2 SVGEGT.

The J gene is TRBJ2-7, the V gene TRBV7-9, with D tentatively TRBD1 (7 bases). The CDR3 runs 15 residues. Trimming stripped 5 bases from V and 2 bases from J, with 16 bases between. Germline V gene lookup returns CDR1 SEHNR and CDR2 FQNEAQ (reference sequence). Here the CDR3 DNA reads TGTGCCAGCAGCCCGGCCCAGGGGGGCCCCTACGAGCAGTACTTC. It codes for CASSPAQGGPYEQYF.

The V gene is TRBV5-1, the J gene TRBJ1-4; TRBD1 aligns across 12 bases. V dropped 4 bases and J dropped 4; count of bases not matched to a gene: 5. CDR3 size: 16 residues. Looked up from germline, CDR1 is SGHRS and CDR2 is YFSETQ. The CDR3 loop is CASSGTGGGNNEKLFF. In nucleotides, the CDR3 is TGCGCCAGCAGCGGGACAGGGGGCGGAAATAATGAAAAACTGTTTTTT.

The V gene is TRBV9, the J gene TRBJ2-2; D is possibly TRBD1 (6 bases). Trimming left V 2 bases short and J 0 bases short, with 11 bases between. This CDR3 is built from 16 residues. Per the germline V gene, CDR1 is SGDLS and CDR2 is YYNGEE. The DNA for the CDR3 is TGTGCCAGCAGCGTGGACAGACGATCGAACACCGGGGAGCTGTTTTTT. Protein product: CASSVDRRSNTGELFF.

The chain employs TRBV19 and TRBJ2-1; 10 bases are shared with TRBD1. The CDR3 loop spans 16 amino acids. The germline V gene has CDR1 LNHDA and CDR2 SQIVND (reference sequence). After removal of 6 bases from V and 3 bases from J, the junction contained 8 bases not matched to a gene. The CDR3 sequence is CASSRSRTGGYNEQFF. As DNA, the CDR3 is TGTGCCAGTAGCCGATCTCGGACAGGGGGCTACAATGAGCAGTTCTTC.

This clone rates as medium-sized. The chain is built from TRBV4-1 and TRBJ2-7, with 7 bases identical to TRBD1. Germline V lookup: CDR1 MGHRA, CDR2 YSYEKL. Trimming at V came to 5 bases and at J to 3 bases, leaving 7 bases not matched to a gene. This CDR3 has 14 amino acids. CDR3 sequence reads: CASSRGTEIYEQYF. CDR3 DNA: TGCGCCAGCAGCAGGGGGACAGAAATCTACGAGCAGTACTTC.

The chain joins TRBV11-2 to TRBJ1-2; a possible D gene is TRBD1 (6 bases). Germline V gene sequence: CDR1 SGHAT, CDR2 FQNNGV. The CDR3 is made up of 15 amino acids. The ends were cut back, 1 base at V and 4 bases at J, with 13 bases in the middle. This CDR3 reads CASSLVRGWGYGYTF. CDR3 nucleotide sequence: TGTGCCAGCAGCTTAGTCAGGGGATGGGGCTATGGCTACACCTTC. Using reference TRBV11-2 and TRBJ1-2 for the parts outside the CDR3, the full variable domain is EAGVAQSPRYKIIEKRQSVAFWCNPISGHATLYWYQQILGQGPKLLIQFQNNGVVDDSQLPKDRFSAERLKGVDSTLKIQPAKLEDSAVYLCASSLVRGWGYGYTFGSGTRLTVV.